This TCR beta chain was sequenced in a study of identical twins. As to this clonotype: Its target is not known. This could be a read error, since a much larger clone is one nucleotide away.

One entry per CDR3 protein results from TCRdb running MiXCR on the 5' RACE reads. Among approximately 700,000 distinct CDR3 sequences listed, approximately 6.1% were seen once. Germline V lookup: CDR1 SGHDT, CDR2 YYEEEE. V was shortened by 5 bases and J by 4 bases, with 21 bases between the two germline ends. The CDR3 totals 16 residues. General observations from the study: For zero-insertion analyses, partial confounding could come from invariant MAIT and iNKT cells. Without tracking the same donors, conclusions rested on cross-sectional statistical analysis.

This clonotype was sampled from a man aged 18 to 29 in good health. This chain uses TRBV5-6 with TRBJ1-1, with D perhaps TRBD1 (6 bases). Material for sequencing was naive T cells sorted from blood. CDR3 loop: CASRFPDGRGTTEAFF. CDR3 bases: TGTGCCAGCAGGTTCCCGGACGGCAGGGGCACCACTGAAGCTTTCTTT.